This TCR beta chain comes out of a study of blood T cells in healthy people across ages. Germline-derived CDR1 and CDR2 are DFQATT and SNEGSKA (reference sequence). CDR3 length: 16 amino acids. In its sample, this clonotype was seen a few times. It was with a sample-barcoded 5' primer and a J-beta primer mix that a second PCR of roughly 7 to 12 cycles was run. TCRdb itself ran the 5' RACE reads through MiXCR, one entry per CDR3 protein. The sample includes 500,000 to 550,000 distinct CDR3 sequences, 24% of them seen just once. This sample also belongs to another study, concerning T cells of mothers and their children. As that report states: The donor cohort consisted of a few healthy Caucasian mothers and their six children.

The sequenced sample was blood. The J gene is TRBJ2-5, the V gene TRBV20-1; 7 bases are shared with TRBD1. The J call may be incorrect, as the DNA end agrees better with TRBJ2-7. The origin of this receptor is a boy between 5 and 17 years old in good health. In DNA, the CDR3 is TGCAGTGCTAGAGATATATCAGAGGGGGCGGCCTACGAGCAGTACTTC. Its protein product is CSARDISEGAAYEQYF.